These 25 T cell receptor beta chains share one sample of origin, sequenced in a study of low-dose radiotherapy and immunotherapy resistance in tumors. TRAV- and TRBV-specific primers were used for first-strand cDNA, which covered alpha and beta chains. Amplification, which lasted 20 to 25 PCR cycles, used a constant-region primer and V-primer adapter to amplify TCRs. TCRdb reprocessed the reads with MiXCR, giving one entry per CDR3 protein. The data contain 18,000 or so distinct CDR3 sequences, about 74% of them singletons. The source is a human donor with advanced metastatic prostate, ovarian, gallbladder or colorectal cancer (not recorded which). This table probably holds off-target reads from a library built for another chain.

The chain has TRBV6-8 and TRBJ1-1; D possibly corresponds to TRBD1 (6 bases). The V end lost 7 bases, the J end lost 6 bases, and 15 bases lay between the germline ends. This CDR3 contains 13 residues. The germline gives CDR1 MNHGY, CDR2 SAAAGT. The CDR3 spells CASTRGAIAEAFF. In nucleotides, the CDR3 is TGTGCCAGCACGAGGGGGGCAATTGCTGAAGCTTTCTTT.

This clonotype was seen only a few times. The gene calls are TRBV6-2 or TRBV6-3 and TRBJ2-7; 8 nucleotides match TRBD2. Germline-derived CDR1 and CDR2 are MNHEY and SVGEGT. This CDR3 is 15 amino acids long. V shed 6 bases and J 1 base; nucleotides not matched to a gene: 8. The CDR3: CASRGSGSMSYEQYF. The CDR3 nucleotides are TGTGCCAGCAGAGGAAGCGGGAGTATGTCCTACGAGCAGTACTTC.

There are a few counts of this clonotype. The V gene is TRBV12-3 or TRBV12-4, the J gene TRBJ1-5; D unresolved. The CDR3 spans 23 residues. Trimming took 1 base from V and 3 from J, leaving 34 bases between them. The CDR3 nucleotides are TGTGCCAGCAGTTTAGGTACGTGGTTGGTTGCGCTGACACGTGAGGACCCCAATCAGCCCCAGCATTTT. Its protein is CASSLGTWLVALTREDPNQPQHF.

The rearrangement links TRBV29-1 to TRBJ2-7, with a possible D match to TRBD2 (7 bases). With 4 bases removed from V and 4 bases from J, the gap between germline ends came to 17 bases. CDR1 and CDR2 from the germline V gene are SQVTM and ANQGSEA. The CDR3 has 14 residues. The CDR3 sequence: CSVVGGKGGYEQYF. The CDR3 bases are TGCAGCGTTGTGGGAGGGAAGGGGGGATACGAGCAGTACTTC.

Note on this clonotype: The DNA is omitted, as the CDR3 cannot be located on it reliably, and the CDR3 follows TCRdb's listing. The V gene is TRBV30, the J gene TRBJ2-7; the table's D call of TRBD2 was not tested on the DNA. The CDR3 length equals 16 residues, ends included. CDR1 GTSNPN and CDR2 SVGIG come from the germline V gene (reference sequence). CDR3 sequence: CAWNLFGEGLLNEQYF.

CDR3 loop: CASSVKSVGATEAFF. CDR3 in DNA: TGTGCCAGCAGTGTGAAGTCTGTTGGGGCCACTGAAGCTTTCTTT. The rearrangement uses TRBV6-1 and TRBJ1-1; possibly TRBD1 for D (5 bases). The V end was cut by 4 bases, the J end by 4 bases, with 16 bases between. Germline V gene data show CDR1 as MNHNS and CDR2 as SASEGT. The CDR3 sequence is 15 residues long.

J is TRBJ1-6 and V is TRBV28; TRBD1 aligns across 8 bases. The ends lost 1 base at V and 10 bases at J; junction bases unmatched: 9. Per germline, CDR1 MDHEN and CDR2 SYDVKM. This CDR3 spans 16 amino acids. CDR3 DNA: TGTGCCAGCAGTTTATCCACGACAGGGGACTGGTCACCCCTCCACTTT. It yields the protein CASSLSTTGDWSPLHF.

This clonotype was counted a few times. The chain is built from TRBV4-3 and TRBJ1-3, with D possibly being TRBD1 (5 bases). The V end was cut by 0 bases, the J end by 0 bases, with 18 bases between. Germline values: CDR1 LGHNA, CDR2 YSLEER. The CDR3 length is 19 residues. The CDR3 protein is CASSQEGAGATSSGNTIYF. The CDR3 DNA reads TGCGCCAGCAGCCAAGAAGGGGCAGGAGCCACCAGCTCTGGAAACACCATATATTTT.

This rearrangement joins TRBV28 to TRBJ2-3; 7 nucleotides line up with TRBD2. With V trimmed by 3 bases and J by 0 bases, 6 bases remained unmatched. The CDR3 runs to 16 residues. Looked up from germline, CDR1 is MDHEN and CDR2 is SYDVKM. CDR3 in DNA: TGTGCCAGCAGTTTTGGTATCGGGAGGAGCACAGATACGCAGTATTTT. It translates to CASSFGIGRSTDTQYF.

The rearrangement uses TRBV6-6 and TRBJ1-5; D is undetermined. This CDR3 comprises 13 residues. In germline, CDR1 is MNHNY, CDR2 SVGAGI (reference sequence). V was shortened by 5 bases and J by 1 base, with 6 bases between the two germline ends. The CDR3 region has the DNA TGTGCCAGCAGTCCCGGGAGCAATCAGCCCCAGCATTTT. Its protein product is CASSPGSNQPQHF.

The CDR3 here is CASSNGVRHFSVGYTF. CDR3 DNA: TGTGCCAGCAGTAACGGCGTTCGACATTTCAGCGTGGGCTACACCTTC. The rearrangement joins TRBV6-5 to TRBJ1-2; D ambiguous. The CDR3 totals 16 residues. V shed 5 bases and J shed 8 bases, with 24 bases lying between them. Germline V gene data show CDR1 as MNHEY and CDR2 as SVGAGI.

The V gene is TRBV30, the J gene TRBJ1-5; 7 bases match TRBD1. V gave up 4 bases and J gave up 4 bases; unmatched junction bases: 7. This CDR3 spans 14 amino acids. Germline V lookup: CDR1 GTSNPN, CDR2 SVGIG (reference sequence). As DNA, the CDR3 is TGTGCCTGGAACGGGACAGCAGCAAATCAGCCCCAGCATTTT. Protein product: CAWNGTAANQPQHF.

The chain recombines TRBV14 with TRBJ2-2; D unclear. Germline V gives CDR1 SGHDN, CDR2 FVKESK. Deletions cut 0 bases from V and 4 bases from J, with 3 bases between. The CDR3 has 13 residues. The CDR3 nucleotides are TGTGCCAGCAGCCAAGAACTCACCGGGGAGCTGTTTTTT. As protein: CASSQELTGELFF.

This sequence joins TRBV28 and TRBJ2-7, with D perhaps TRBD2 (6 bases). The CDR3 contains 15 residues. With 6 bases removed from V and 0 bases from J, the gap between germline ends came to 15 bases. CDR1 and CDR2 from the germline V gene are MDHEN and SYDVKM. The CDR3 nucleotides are TGTGCCAGCAGGTTAACGGGAGCCCTCTCCTACGAGCAGTACTTC. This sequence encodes CASRLTGALSYEQYF.

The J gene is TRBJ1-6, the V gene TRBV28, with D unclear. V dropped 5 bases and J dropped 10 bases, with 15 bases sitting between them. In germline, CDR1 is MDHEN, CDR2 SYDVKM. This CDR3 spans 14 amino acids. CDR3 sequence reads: CASSPGIQSSPLHF. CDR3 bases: TGTGCCAGCAGTCCTGGGATACAATCATCACCCCTCCACTTT.

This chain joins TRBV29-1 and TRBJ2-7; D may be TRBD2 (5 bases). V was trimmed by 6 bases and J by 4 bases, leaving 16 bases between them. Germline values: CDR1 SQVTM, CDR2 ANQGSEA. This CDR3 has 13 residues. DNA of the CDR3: TGCAGCGTAGTAGCGAGCCGAGCTTACGAGCAGTACTTC. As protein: CSVVASRAYEQYF.

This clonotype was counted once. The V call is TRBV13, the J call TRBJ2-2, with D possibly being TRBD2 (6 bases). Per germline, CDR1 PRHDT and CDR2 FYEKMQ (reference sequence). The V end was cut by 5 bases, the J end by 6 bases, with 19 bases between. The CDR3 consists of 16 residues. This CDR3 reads CASSGIGTLRPGELFF. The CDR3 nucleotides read TGTGCCAGCAGCGGTATAGGGACTCTCCGACCCGGGGAGCTGTTTTTT.

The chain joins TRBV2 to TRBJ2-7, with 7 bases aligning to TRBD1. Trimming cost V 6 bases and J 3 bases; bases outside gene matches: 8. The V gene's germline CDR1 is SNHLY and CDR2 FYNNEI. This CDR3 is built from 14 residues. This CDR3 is CASRADRERYEQYF. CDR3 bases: TGTGCCAGCAGGGCCGACAGGGAGCGCTACGAGCAGTACTTC.

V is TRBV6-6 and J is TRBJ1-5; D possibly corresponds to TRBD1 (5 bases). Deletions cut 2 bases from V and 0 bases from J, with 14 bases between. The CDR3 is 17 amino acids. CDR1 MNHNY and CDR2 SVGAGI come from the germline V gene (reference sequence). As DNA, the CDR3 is TGTGCCAGCAGTTACGGGGGGGTCACTGATAGCAATCAGCCCCAGCATTTT. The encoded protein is CASSYGGVTDSNQPQHF.

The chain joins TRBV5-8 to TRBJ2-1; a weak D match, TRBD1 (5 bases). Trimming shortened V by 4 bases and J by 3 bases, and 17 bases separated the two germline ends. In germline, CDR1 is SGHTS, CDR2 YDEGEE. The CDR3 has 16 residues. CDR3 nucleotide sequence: TGTGCCAGCAGCCCCAGACAGTGGACGGTCTACAATGAGCAGTTCTTC. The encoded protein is CASSPRQWTVYNEQFF. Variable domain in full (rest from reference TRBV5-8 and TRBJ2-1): EAGVTQSPTHLIKTRGQQATLRCSPISGHTSVYWYQQALGLGLQFLLWYDEGEERNRGNFPPRFSGRQFPNYSSELNVNALELEDSALYLCASSPRQWTVYNEQFFGPGTRLTVL.

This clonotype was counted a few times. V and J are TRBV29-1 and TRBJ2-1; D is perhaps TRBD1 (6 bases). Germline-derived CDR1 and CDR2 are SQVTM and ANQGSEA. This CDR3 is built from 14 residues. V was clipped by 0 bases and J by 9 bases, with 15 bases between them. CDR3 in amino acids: CSVEEIRGGGEQFF. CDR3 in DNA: TGCAGCGTTGAAGAGATCAGGGGTGGAGGTGAGCAGTTCTTC.

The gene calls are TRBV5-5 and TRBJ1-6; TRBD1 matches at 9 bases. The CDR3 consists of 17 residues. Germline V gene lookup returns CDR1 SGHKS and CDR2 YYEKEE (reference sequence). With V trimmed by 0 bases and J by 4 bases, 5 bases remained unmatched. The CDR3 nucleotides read TGTGCCAGCAGCTTGGCCATGACAGGGGGTTATAATTCACCCCTCCACTTT. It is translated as CASSLAMTGGYNSPLHF.

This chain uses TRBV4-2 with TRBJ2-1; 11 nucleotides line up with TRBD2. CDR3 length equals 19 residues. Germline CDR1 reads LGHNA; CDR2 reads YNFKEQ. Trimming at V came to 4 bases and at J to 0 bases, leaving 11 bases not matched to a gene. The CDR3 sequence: CASSRDRGLAGSSYNEQFF. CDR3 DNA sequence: TGTGCCAGCAGCCGAGATAGAGGACTAGCGGGCAGCTCCTACAATGAGCAGTTCTTC.

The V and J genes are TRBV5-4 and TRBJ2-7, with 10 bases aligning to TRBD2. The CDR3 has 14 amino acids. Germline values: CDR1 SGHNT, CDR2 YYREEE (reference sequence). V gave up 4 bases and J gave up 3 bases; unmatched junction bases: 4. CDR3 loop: CASSTLAGDYEQYF. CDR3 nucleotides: TGTGCCAGCAGCACGCTAGCGGGAGACTACGAGCAGTACTTC.

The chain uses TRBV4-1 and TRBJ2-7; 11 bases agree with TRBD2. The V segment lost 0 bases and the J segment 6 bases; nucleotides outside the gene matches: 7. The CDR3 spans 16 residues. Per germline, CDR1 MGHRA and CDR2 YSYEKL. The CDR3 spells CASSQDRTSGSREQYF. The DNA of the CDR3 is TGCGCCAGCAGCCAAGATAGAACTAGCGGGAGTCGCGAGCAGTACTTC.